This entry concerns a single TCR beta chain. The data were taken from a study of blood T cell repertoires in COVID-19. Study overall: Donors in the United States, Italy and Spain gave samples during acute or convalescent COVID-19.

Germline V lookup: CDR1 SGDLS, CDR2 YYNGEE. V shed 2 bases and J 6 bases; nucleotides not matched to a gene: 2. This CDR3 spans 15 amino acids. Clones were read by immunoSEQ multiplex PCR, and TCRdb kept only the in-frame ones, dropping some. The sample yields about 180,000 clones, 60% to 80% seen once. Those who participated ranged in age from roughly 18 to 100 years and resided in around 22 US areas. Two negative PCRs, clearance, or symptom resolution were required of recovered Cohort 3 donors. The TCR comes from a woman between 45 and 60 years old who had recovered from COVID-19. This chain joins TRBV9 and TRBJ2-1; 13 bases map to TRBD2. Sample: PBMCs or T cells enriched from blood (not recorded which). In nucleotides, the CDR3 is TGTGCCAGCAGCGTTCGGACTAGCGGGAGCAATGAGCAGTTCTTC. This encodes CASSVRTSGSNEQFF.